Listed below are T cell receptor beta chains from one sample, sequenced in a study of early T cells in non-severe SARS-CoV-2 infection. In TCRdb, the 5' RACE reads were re-called with MiXCR into one record per CDR3 protein. The sample holds roughly 64,000 distinct CDR3 sequences, 8.8% seen once. This material consisted of whole blood, taken at baseline. The source is an adult who was a healthcare worker with PCR-confirmed SARS-CoV-2 infection or an uninfected control (not recorded which). The CDR3 runs from the conserved cysteine through the conserved F or W. Each record gives: CDR3 length, V gene, clone size, J gene, D gene, CDR3 DNA, CDR3 protein. D genes are given only for firm matches. Clone size is given for some rows only: seen once, a few or many times, or a class if the clone is expanded.

>15|TRBV27|few|TRBJ2-5|.
TGTGCCAGCAGTTTAGGCTTTTTCCGAAAAGAGACCCAGTACTTC
CASSLGFFRKETQYF
>15|TRBV6-5|few|TRBJ2-3|.
TGTGCCAGCAGTTACTCGGACACGAGCACAGATACGCAGTATTTT
CASSYSDTSTDTQYF
>15|TRBV7-6|many|TRBJ2-3|.
TGTGCCAGCAGCTTAGGAGGGACCACCGCCTATACGCAGTATTTT
CASSLGGTTAYTQYF
>13|TRBV6-5|.|TRBJ1-1|.
TGTGCCAGCAGTTACCAGGGGCGCACTGAAGCTTTCTTT
CASSYQGRTEAFF
>12|TRBV7-9|.|TRBJ2-7|.
TGTGCCAGCAGCTTAGTAGCCTCCGAGCAGTACTTC
CASSLVASEQYF
>13|TRBV10-3|few|TRBJ1-4|TRBD1
TGTGCCATCAGTGGGCAGGGGGAGGAAAAACTGTTTTTT
CAISGQGEEKLFF
>11|TRBV10-3|.|TRBJ2-1|.
TGTGCCATCAGTGACCCTAGAGAGCAGTTCTTC
CAISDPREQFF
>14|TRBV12-3/TRBV12-4|.|TRBJ1-2|.
TGTGCCAGCAGTCCGGGGATCCTGAACTATGGCTACACCTTC
CASSPGILNYGYTF
>17|TRBV7-3|.|TRBJ1-3|.
TGTGCCAGCAGCCCTAAAGGACTGCGCTTGACTGGAAACACCATATATTTT
CASSPKGLRLTGNTIYF
>14|TRBV10-2|.|TRBJ1-2|TRBD1
TGCGCCAGCAGTATCGGGACAGACAACTATGGCTACACCTTC
CASSIGTDNYGYTF
>15|TRBV6-6|.|TRBJ2-7|TRBD1
TGTGCCAGCAGTTACTCCAGGACAGGCCCCTACGAGCAGTACTTC
CASSYSRTGPYEQYF
>15|TRBV6-1|few|TRBJ2-7|.
TGTGCCAGCATCCCAGAACTTCTACCTTCCTACGAGCAGTACTTC
CASIPELLPSYEQYF
>13|TRBV3-1|.|TRBJ2-4|.
TGTGCCAGCAGCCTTCTAGGGAAAAGCATTCAGTACTTC
CASSLLGKSIQYF
>14|TRBV5-1|few|TRBJ2-5|.
TGCGCCAGCAGCCAGGCGACAACCCCGGGGACCCAGTACTTC
CASSQATTPGTQYF